These T cell receptor beta chains were read from a single sample in a study of blood T cell repertoires in COVID-19. Data came from immunoSEQ multiplex PCR; TCRdb stores just in-frame clones and leaves some out. This repertoire shows under 450,000 clones, around 91% found once; its top ten account for 1.5% to 1.8%. Sequences were obtained from peripheral blood. The source of these receptors is a woman aged 35 to 49 with COVID-19, enrolled during active disease. Both conserved end residues are part of each CDR3. The D gene is left open where the match is weak. The size field is filled for only some rows; it gives once, few, many or a size class.

>TRBJ1-2|TRBV7-2|-|TRBD1
TGTGCCAGCAGCCCGACAGGGGGCGGTAATGATGGCTACACCTTC
CASSPTGGGNDGYTF
>TRBJ1-1|TRBV5-1|-|TRBD1
TGCGCCAGCAGCTTGGAAGGGACAGGGAACACTGAAGCTTTCTTT
CASSLEGTGNTEAFF
>TRBJ2-7|TRBV9|-|-
TGTGCCAGCAGCGACGGGAGATCCTACGAGCAGTACTTC
CASSDGRSYEQYF
>TRBJ1-2|TRBV3-1/TRBV3-2|-|-
TGTGCCAGCAGCCAAGGGCAGGGCGACTATGGCTACACCTTC
CASSQGQGDYGYTF
>TRBJ1-2|TRBV11-3|-|TRBD1
TGTGCCAGCAGCTTAGACCTACGGACAGGGAGGCCCTATGGCTACACCTTC
CASSLDLRTGRPYGYTF
>TRBJ1-4|TRBV28|-|-
TGTGCCAGCAGTTTGCGGGGGATTGCAACTAATGAAAAACTGTTTTTT
CASSLRGIATNEKLFF
>TRBJ1-5|TRBV5-5|-|-
TGTGCCAGCAGCCGGCGGGAGGGAGGGCAGCCCCAGCATTTT
CASSRREGGQPQHF
>TRBJ1-5|TRBV25-1|few|-
TGTGCCAGCAGTGAATCGGGACACATCAATCAGCCCCAGCATTTT
CASSESGHINQPQHF
>TRBJ2-5|TRBV19|-|TRBD1
TGTGCCAGTAGTGATGGAACGACAGGGATAGGGGAGACCCAGTACTTC
CASSDGTTGIGETQYF
>TRBJ2-1|TRBV10-3|-|-
TGTGCCATCAGTGAGGGGGCAGGGGACTCCTACAATGAGCAGTTCTTC
CAISEGAGDSYNEQFF
>TRBJ1-4|TRBV18|-|TRBD1
TGTGCCAGCTCACTGCTGACAGGGTTGGATGAAAAACTGTTTTTT
CASSLLTGLDEKLFF
>TRBJ1-2|TRBV23-1|-|TRBD1
TGCGCCAGCAGTCCCCGCGGGACAGTCTATGGCTACACCTTC
CASSPRGTVYGYTF
>TRBJ2-1|TRBV7-8|-|-
TGTGCCAGCAGCAACTTAGGAGGGCCGAGTAAAGAAGGGCAGTTCTTC
CASSNLGGPSKEGQFF
>TRBJ1-2|TRBV5-1|-|-
TGCGCCAGCAGCTTGGAGGCAGGCTATGGCTACACCTTC
CASSLEAGYGYTF
>TRBJ2-2|TRBV4-1|-|-
TGCGCCAGCAGACTCTATAGCGTTGGCACCGGGGAGCTGTTTTTT
CASRLYSVGTGELFF
>TRBJ2-5|TRBV7-9|-|TRBD1
TGTGCCAGCAGCCCCGGGACAGGGAACTCCCAAGAGACCCAGTACTTC
CASSPGTGNSQETQYF
>TRBJ1-6|TRBV5-6|-|-
TGTGCCAGCAGCTCCCCTCCCGGGGGGCGAAATTCACCCCTCCACTTT
CASSSPPGGRNSPLHF
>TRBJ1-1|TRBV6-5|-|-
TGTGCCAGCAGACTATTCCCCCGGGATAACACTGAAGCTTTCTTT
CASRLFPRDNTEAFF
>TRBJ1-2|TRBV5-1|-|-
TGCGCCAGCAGCTCCATGGGACACCCTAACTATGGCTACACCTTC
CASSSMGHPNYGYTF
>TRBJ1-3|TRBV19|-|-
TGTGCCAGTAGCAGGGGTATCGGAAACACCATATATTTT
CASSRGIGNTIYF
>TRBJ2-2|TRBV2|-|-
TGTGCCAGCAGTGAACCTCGACGGGAAAACACCGGGGAGCTGTTTTTT
CASSEPRRENTGELFF
>TRBJ1-3|TRBV6-5|-|-
TGTGCCAGCAGGACAATCGGAAACACCATATATTTT
CASRTIGNTIYF
>TRBJ1-2|TRBV5-6|-|-
TGTGCCAGCAGCTTGAGGAGGGGTGGCTATGGCTACACCTTC
CASSLRRGGYGYTF
>TRBJ1-3|TRBV5-1|-|-
TGCGCCAGCAGCTCTCAACAAGGAAACACCATATATTTT
CASSSQQGNTIYF
>TRBJ1-3|TRBV18|-|-
TGTGCCAGCTCACCGTCAGGCTATGGAAACACCATATATTTT
CASSPSGYGNTIYF
>TRBJ1-1|TRBV6-5|-|TRBD1
TGTGCCAGCAGTTACCCGGACAGGCTGAACACTGAAGCTTTCTTT
CASSYPDRLNTEAFF
>TRBJ1-1|TRBV6-5|-|-
TGTGCCAGCAGCCCACCGCGGGGGACGAACACTGAAGCTTTCTTT
CASSPPRGTNTEAFF
>TRBJ1-6|TRBV28|-|-
TGTGCCAGCAGTTTCCCACAGGGATTAAATTCACCCCTCCACTTT
CASSFPQGLNSPLHF
>TRBJ2-5|TRBV4-3|-|-
TGCGCCAGCAGCCAAGCACTAGCAGGAGAGACCCAGTACTTC
CASSQALAGETQYF
>TRBJ1-4|TRBV3-1/TRBV3-2|once|TRBD1
TGTGCCAGCAGCCAAGTTCGGGACAGGGGATATGAAAAACTGTTTTTT
CASSQVRDRGYEKLFF
>TRBJ1-6|TRBV2|-|TRBD1
TGTGCCAGCAGCCCAGGGACAGGGGGGAAGGATAATTCACCCCTCCACTTT
CASSPGTGGKDNSPLHF
>TRBJ1-1|TRBV7-8|-|TRBD1
TGTGCCAGCAGCCCTCAAGGGACAGGGCACACTGAAGCTTTCTTT
CASSPQGTGHTEAFF
>TRBJ1-3|TRBV2|-|-
TGTGCCAGCAGTGCCCTTCTACAGTCTTCGTCTGGAAACACCATATATTTT
CASSALLQSSSGNTIYF
>TRBJ2-7|TRBV28|-|-
TGTGCCAGCACTGTAGGAGGGAACGAGCAGTACTTC
CASTVGGNEQYF
>TRBJ1-2|TRBV29-1|-|-
TGCAGCGTTGCGGGAGGCAGAGACACCTATGGCTACACCTTC
CSVAGGRDTYGYTF
>TRBJ2-2|TRBV28|-|TRBD1
TGTGCCAGCAGTTTCATAAAGGGACAGCGCACCGGGGAGCTGTTTTTT
CASSFIKGQRTGELFF
>TRBJ1-1|TRBV9|-|-
TGTGCCAGCAGCCCCGCAGGCAGGGGAGAGACTGAAGCTTTCTTT
CASSPAGRGETEAFF
>TRBJ1-2|TRBV27|-|TRBD1
TGTGCCAGCAGTGCCCAGGGGGCGCAGAACTATGGCTACACCTTC
CASSAQGAQNYGYTF
>TRBJ2-7|TRBV30|-|-
TGTGCCTGGAGTCCCGGGATCGTTCCCTACGAGCAGTACTTC
CAWSPGIVPYEQYF
>TRBJ1-4|TRBV4-3|-|-
TGCGCCAGCAGCCAAGATCGGGGGTATGGTGAAAAACTGTTTTTT
CASSQDRGYGEKLFF
>TRBJ1-6|TRBV4-2|-|-
TGTGCCAGCAGCCCCACTTTGGGGGCTGGATCACCCCTCCACTTT
CASSPTLGAGSPLHF
>TRBJ1-5|TRBV12-3/TRBV12-4|-|-
TGTGCCAGCAGTTTCGACAACAATCAGCCCCAGCATTTT
CASSFDNNQPQHF
>TRBJ1-1|TRBV10-3|-|TRBD1
TGTGCCATCAGCGCACAGGGGTCAGACACTGAAGCTTTCTTT
CAISAQGSDTEAFF
>TRBJ1-2|TRBV5-1|-|TRBD1
TGCGCCAGCAGCTTGGACAGGGGGCTTTATGGCTACACCTTC
CASSLDRGLYGYTF
>TRBJ2-1|TRBV5-1|once|TRBD1
TGCGCCAGCAGCTTGGGGGGGACAGTCTACAATGAGCAGTTCTTC
CASSLGGTVYNEQFF
>TRBJ2-1|TRBV15|-|TRBD2
TGTGCCACCAGCAGGTTCCGGGCACTAGCGGACAATGAGCAGTTCTTC
CATSRFRALADNEQFF
>TRBJ1-6|TRBV9|-|-
TGTGCCAGCAGCGTAGACGGGAGGGCGCAGTCGGGGTCACCCCTCCACTTT
CASSVDGRAQSGSPLHF
>TRBJ2-7|TRBV29-1|-|-
TGCAGCGTTGGGAGGCTACTGGGAGAGCAGTACTTC
CSVGRLLGEQYF